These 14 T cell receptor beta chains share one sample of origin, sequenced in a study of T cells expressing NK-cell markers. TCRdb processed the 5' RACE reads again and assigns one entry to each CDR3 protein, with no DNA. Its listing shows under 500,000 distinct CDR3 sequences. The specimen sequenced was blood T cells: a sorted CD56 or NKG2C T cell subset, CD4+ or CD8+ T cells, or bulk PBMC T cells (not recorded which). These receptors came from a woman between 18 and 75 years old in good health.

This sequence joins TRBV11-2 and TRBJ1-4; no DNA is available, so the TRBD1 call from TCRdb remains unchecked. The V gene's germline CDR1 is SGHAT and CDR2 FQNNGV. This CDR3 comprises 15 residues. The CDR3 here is CASSLNPTVNEKLFF. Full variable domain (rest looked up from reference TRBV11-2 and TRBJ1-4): EAGVAQSPRYKIIEKRQSVAFWCNPISGHATLYWYQQILGQGPKLLIQFQNNGVVDDSQLPKDRFSAERLKGVDSTLKIQPAKLEDSAVYLCASSLNPTVNEKLFFGSGTQLSVL.

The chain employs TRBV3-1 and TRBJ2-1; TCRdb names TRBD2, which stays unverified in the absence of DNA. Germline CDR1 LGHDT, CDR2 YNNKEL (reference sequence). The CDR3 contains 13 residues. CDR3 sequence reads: CASSPGLIHEQFF.

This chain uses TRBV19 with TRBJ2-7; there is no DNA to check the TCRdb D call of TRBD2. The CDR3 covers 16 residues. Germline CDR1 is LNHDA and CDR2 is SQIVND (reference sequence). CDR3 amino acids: CASSTSLLAVAYEQYF.

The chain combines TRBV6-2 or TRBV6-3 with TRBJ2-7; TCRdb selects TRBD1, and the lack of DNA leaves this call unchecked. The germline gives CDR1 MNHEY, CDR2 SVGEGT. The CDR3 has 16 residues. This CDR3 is CASSYRGQGNIYEQYF.

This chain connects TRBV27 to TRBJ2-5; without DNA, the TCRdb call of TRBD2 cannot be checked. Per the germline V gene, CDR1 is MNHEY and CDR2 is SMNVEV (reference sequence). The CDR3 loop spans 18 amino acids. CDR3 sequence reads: CASSLGAGGRRIQETQYF.

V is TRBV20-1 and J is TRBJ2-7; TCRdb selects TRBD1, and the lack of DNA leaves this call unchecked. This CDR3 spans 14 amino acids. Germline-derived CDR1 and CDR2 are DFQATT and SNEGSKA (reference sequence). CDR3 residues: CSARSDRPTYEQYF.

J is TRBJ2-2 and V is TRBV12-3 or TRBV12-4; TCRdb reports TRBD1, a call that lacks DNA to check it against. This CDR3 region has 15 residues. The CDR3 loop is CASSLVRGNTGELFF.

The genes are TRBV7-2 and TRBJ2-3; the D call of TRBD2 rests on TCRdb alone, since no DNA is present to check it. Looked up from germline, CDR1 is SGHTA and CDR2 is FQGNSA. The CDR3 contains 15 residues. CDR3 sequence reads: CASSPTSGEADTQYF.

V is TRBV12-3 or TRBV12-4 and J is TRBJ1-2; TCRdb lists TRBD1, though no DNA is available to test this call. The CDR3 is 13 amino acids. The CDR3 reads CASSSGTGEGYTF.

This CDR3 reads CASSSRVAEGGTDTQYF. The chain joins TRBV7-9 to TRBJ2-3; TCRdb's D call of TRBD1 is untestable without DNA. Per the germline V gene, CDR1 is SEHNR and CDR2 is FQNEAQ (reference sequence). The CDR3 spans 17 residues. The full variable domain, rest sourced from reference TRBV7-9 and TRBJ2-3, is DTGVSQNPRHKITKRGQNVTFRCDPISEHNRLYWYRQTLGQGPEFLTYFQNEAQLEKSRLLSDRFSAERPKGSFSTLEIQRTEQGDSAMYLCASSSRVAEGGTDTQYFGPGTRLTVL.

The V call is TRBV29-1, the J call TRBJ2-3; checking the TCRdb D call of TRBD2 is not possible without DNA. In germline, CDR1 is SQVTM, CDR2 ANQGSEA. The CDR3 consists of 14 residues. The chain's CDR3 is CSVAPPGLTDTQYF.

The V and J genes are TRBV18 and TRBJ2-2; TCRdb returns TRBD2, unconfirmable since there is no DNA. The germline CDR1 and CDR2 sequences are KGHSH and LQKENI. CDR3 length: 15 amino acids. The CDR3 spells CASSLTSENTGELFF.

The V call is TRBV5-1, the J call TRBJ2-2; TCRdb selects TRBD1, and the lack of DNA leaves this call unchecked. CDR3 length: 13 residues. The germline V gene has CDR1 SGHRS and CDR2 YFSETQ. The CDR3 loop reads CASRDSTTGELFF.

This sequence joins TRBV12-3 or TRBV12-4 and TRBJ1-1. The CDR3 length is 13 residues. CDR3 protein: CASSKAQNTEAFF.